This T cell receptor beta chain was sequenced for a study of cytomegalovirus exposure and HLA in healthy donors (TCRdb year 2017). Describing the broader study: According to an earlier analysis of a few hundred of the donors, roughly 180 million T cells yielded 117 million unique TCR beta sequences and about 300 Gb of sequence data. Around 300 gigabases of sequencing data and around 87 million unique TCR sequences were included in an early release covering roughly 600 HLA-typed donors. Of the 300 to 500 genotyped donors, less than 85% were placed in the genetic ancestry cluster associated with self-reported Caucasian donors. The study aimed to test whether signatures of past pathogen exposure could be identified by cataloging public T cell receptors. The study used immunosequencing to profile the T cell repertoires of 670 or so subjects and linked those repertoires to cytomegalovirus serostatus. Along with the 666-subject first cohort, a separate validation cohort of some 130 different subjects was used. To predict cytomegalovirus infection status, the study brought together high-throughput TCR immunosequencing, statistical association of individual TCRs with disease status, and machine learning. A later analysis re-analyzed previously published TCR beta repertoires from 600 to 850 donors and added high-resolution HLA genotyping to study TCR occurrence patterns. The later analysis used no new phenotypic data to find candidate immune exposures, relying instead on TCR beta sequences and their occurrence across donors. In an earlier analysis of a few hundred of the donors, high-throughput TCR beta sequencing was used to judge whether each TCR beta V gene segment behaved as functional or pseudogenic. Alongside the repertoire data, information on donor age, sex, ethnicity and CMV serostatus was compiled. In a later genetic analysis, genome-wide SNP genotypes for about 65% of the roughly 700 donors were used, and that subset was treated as a discovery cohort. Every discovery cohort repertoire had been produced on one sequencing platform. HLA typing covered class I and class II loci at four-digit resolution. The number of typed donors differed by locus: about 620-630 for A, B, C, DRB1 and DQB1; about 520 for DQA1; 606 for DPA1; and about 450 for DPB1. Roughly 5 DR-DQ haplotypes were handled as single units for association and clustering because linkage in the cohort was strong. Among 398 genotyped donors of the cohort, an average of roughly 230,000 unique TCR beta nucleotide sequences was sequenced per donor, of which approximately 18% were non-productive.

CDR1 is given as SEHNR and CDR2 as FQNEAQ, both from the germline V gene (reference sequence). Measured from the cysteine to the phenylalanine, the CDR3 is 12 residues long. Just the 36-base CDR3 DNA is kept, in frame starting at base 1. As regards this clone: The antigen this receptor binds is unknown. The junction does not match germline at one end; this may be a read error.

The cohort was made up of approximately 670 healthy bone marrow donors. All cohort members were sampled while nominally healthy, although unrecorded immune exposures were likely present. The donor was CMV seronegative and was included in the group of approximately 350 seronegative cohort members. A peripheral blood sample was provided by each donor, and peripheral blood mononuclear cells were used for TCR beta sequencing. Genomic DNA extraction from the blood cell samples was performed with the Qiagen DNeasy Blood Extraction Kit. Receptor amplification or capture employed the immunoSEQ multiplex PCR assay. For the multiplex PCR, a mixture combining 60 forward primers for TCR Vbeta segments and 13 reverse primers for TCR Jbeta segments was used. A multiplex PCR assay on genomic DNA amplified the CDR3 region of rearranged TCR beta genes. The amplified TCR beta libraries were sequenced on the Illumina HiSeq System as 87-base-pair reads. Per the original workflow: A later analysis tallied 75 million to 95 million unique TCR beta chains across the 640 or so repertoires, and approximately 11 million of those chains were shared by two or more donors. To remove PCR and sequencing errors, raw reads were error-corrected and collapsed into unique sequences using a nearest-neighbor algorithm that merged closely related sequences. To assign V, D and J gene segments, CDR3 sequences were aligned to IMGT reference sequences. For a sequence to be retained, a match of at least six nucleotides to both a V gene segment and a J gene segment was required. Rearrangements were classified as productive when the CDR3 lacked stop codons and remained in frame with V and J, and all other rearrangements were classified as non-productive. CDR3 was defined according to IMGT convention as the region running from the second conserved V-encoded cysteine to the conserved J-encoded phenylalanine. The earlier analysis of approximately 500 of the donors excluded sequences that lacked an unambiguous match to a single V gene segment. An earlier analysis of fewer than 750 of the donors called V segments functional above 56.7% productive rearrangements and segregating when the between-donor standard deviation exceeded 5%. To diagnose cytomegalovirus status from the catalog of TCR beta chain sequences, a statistical classification framework was built. V and J gene assignment, in a later analysis, came from comparing TCR nucleotide sequences with IMGT/GENE-DB human TR gene sequences. Using the TCRdist pipeline, a later analysis assigned CDR3 sequences along with most-parsimonious VDJ recombination scenarios. In a later analysis, each TCR beta chain was defined by its CDR3 amino acid sequence together with its V-gene family, and reads without a unique V-gene family were excluded. In a later analysis, fewer than 600 highly shared, low-generation-probability nucleotide sequences were removed to address suspected cross-contamination and a sequencing artifact. For each public chain, a later analysis derived a clonal expansion index from normalized ranks of inferred template counts within each repertoire. In a later analysis, generation probabilities were computed using a VDJ recombination model fitted to out-of-frame rearrangements, and the results were checked against IGoR. In a later analysis, TCR-TCR, TCR-HLA and TCR-CMV co-occurrence was scored with hypergeometric tests, and a repertoire-size bias correction was applied to TCR pairs. In a later analysis, false discovery rates were estimated by permuting HLA or CMV assignments 20 times. A later analysis grouped co-occurring TCRs with DBSCAN, adding TCRdist sequence similarity when clustering within HLA-allele-positive subsets. For co-occurrence clustering, repertoires with fewer than 30,000 or more than 120,000 public chains were excluded, along with about five repertoires with anomalous nucleotide sharing. Sourced from immuneACCESS, this table was stored by TCRdb with only in-frame sequences that have V and J called. A share of the clones is absent; for the studies checked, an unresolved V gene accounts for under half, and the remainder has no known explanation. Clone size and the V and J calls come from that table; the DNA yielded D and trimming. This sample lists more than 130,000 clones; roughly 75% were detected once. The biggest ten clones account for under 2.5% of the sample.

Results and caveats for the whole study, not just this receptor: The classifier was reported to diagnose cytomegalovirus status with high specificity and sensitivity in both the original cohort and the validation cohort. The 87-base-pair reads could not distinguish some IMGT-functional V segments, including TRBV6-2 and TRBV6-3, so those segments were excluded. In this cohort, only TCR beta chains were sequenced, and detectable features were limited by the absence of alpha or paired-chain data. Compared with equally common non-associated chains, HLA-associated TCR beta chains in a later analysis were more clonally expanded and had lower generation probabilities. In vitro tests confirmed that a few of the cytomegalovirus-associated TCR beta chains recognize cytomegalovirus antigens. Across donors, most TCR sequences were observed very rarely, whereas some public TCRs were present in many individuals. According to a later analysis, TCR association rates differed among HLA loci, with DRB1 alleles showing the most associated TCRs and HLA-C alleles showing the fewest. When HLA alleles, especially DR and DQ, strongly co-occurred, TCR associations were difficult to assign to individual alleles. A later analysis associated 15,000 to 20,000 TCR beta sequences with specific HLA alleles at a false discovery rate of 0.05. HLA typing was unavailable for some donors at each locus, so association tests used only the typed subset. In a later analysis, several top co-occurrence clusters were reported to appear linked to parvovirus B19, influenza, CMV and Epstein-Barr virus. About 17 rarely observed V segments, including chromosome 9 orphons, were excluded from the earlier analysis of several hundred of the donors because counts were too low. Presence/absence analyses assumed roughly uniform sequencing depth across donors, an assumption that may not hold. Correlated functional status among segregating V segments might be attributable to linkage disequilibrium, but an unknown experimental factor could not be ruled out. Broadly in line with IMGT annotations, most TCR beta V segments showed up in productive rearrangements about 90% or about 30% of the time in an earlier analysis of approximately 600 of the donors. Most CMV-associated TCR beta chains appeared to be HLA-restricted in a later analysis, and the HLA associations seemed to be driven largely by CMV exposure. The authors suggested that the approach could potentially be extended to other disease states and immunological phenotypes. In the study, roughly 160 TCR beta chains were listed as associated with cytomegalovirus. According to a later genetic analysis, donors in an Asian-associated ancestry cluster had fewer N-insertions in productive TCRs than the roughly 660-donor mean. In a later genetic analysis, a missense DCLRE1C variant was associated with V-gene and J-gene trimming of TCR beta chains, and the association was replicated in an independent cohort. A cluster of highly shared sequence variants was judged likely to represent a technical artifact of the sequencing pipeline. The only immune exposure information available for the cohort was CMV serostatus. A further reported finding was that TCR beta sequences accurately predicted the HLA-A and HLA-B alleles for most subjects in the first cohort.

Sequencing input: PBMCs. The sequence joins TRBV7-9 to TRBJ2-1; TRBD1 might be the D gene, on 6 matching bases. The sequence derives from a young man in good health and CMV-seronegative. The CDR3 amino acid sequence is: CSSSPGTYEQFF. The DNA sequence is TGTTCCAGCAGCCCCGGGACATATGAGCAGTTCTTC.